Here is one T cell receptor (beta chain) with its context. The data were obtained in a study of CD8 T cells in Susac syndrome. From blood CD8+ and CD4+ T cells, the TCR beta chain was sequenced. Controls were healthy donors chosen to match patients in age and sex. Random hexamers were used to reverse transcribe an amount of about 0.45 to 1 ug RNA. TCRdb reprocessed the immunoSEQ multiplex PCR reads with MiXCR, giving one entry per CDR3 protein. Among 180,000 or so distinct CDR3 sequences listed, over 85% were seen once. CDR3 length: 15 residues. Trimming took off 0 bases at V and 2 bases at J, with 6 bases between the two ends. Looked up from germline, CDR1 is SGHRS and CDR2 is YFSETQ.

This TCR was sampled from a human donor in good health. The chain couples TRBV5-1 to TRBJ2-6; D call uncertain. The sequenced sample consisted of CD4+ T cells from PBMCs. The DNA of the CDR3 is TGCGCCAGCAGCTTGGAGGCAGCTGGGGCCAACGTCCTGACTTTC. It codes for CASSLEAAGANVLTF.